Listed below are T cell receptor beta chains from one sample, sequenced in a study of blood T cell repertoires in COVID-19. Some clones are missing from TCRdb's copy, which holds only in-frame ones; the method was immunoSEQ multiplex PCR. There are more than 85,000 clones in the sample; 80% to 95% occur only once, and around 5.4% lies in the top ten. Input material: peripheral blood. All receptors come from a man aged 70-80 years with acute or convalescent COVID-19. CDR3s include the opening cysteine and the closing phenylalanine or tryptophan. D genes are given only for firm matches. Some rows mark clone size as missing; the rest say once, few, many or name a class of expanded clone.

V	J	D	size	CDR3	DNA
TRBV28	TRBJ1-2	.	.	CASCGQIYPQNYGYTF	TGTGCCAGCTGCGGACAAATTTATCCCCAAAACTATGGCTACACCTTC
TRBV6-1	TRBJ1-2	.	few	CASSDKMGQPRGYTF	TGTGCCAGCAGTGACAAAATGGGGCAGCCTCGCGGCTACACCTTC
TRBV5-1	TRBJ2-3	TRBD2	.	CASSQRRGALDTQYF	TGCGCCAGCAGTCAGCGGCGGGGGGCACTAGATACGCAGTATTTT
TRBV5-1	TRBJ2-3	TRBD2	.	CASSLGTTSGFTDTQYF	TGCGCCAGCAGCTTGGGGACGACTAGCGGGTTCACAGATACGCAGTATTTT
TRBV30	TRBJ1-2	TRBD1	.	CASPGDRVGYTF	TGTGCCTCCCCCGGTGACAGGGTTGGCTACACCTTC
TRBV7-2	TRBJ2-2	TRBD2	.	CASSFASGNTGELFF	TGTGCCAGCAGCTTTGCTAGCGGGAACACCGGGGAGCTGTTTTTT
TRBV28	TRBJ2-1	.	.	CASYDYQRNEQFF	TGTGCCAGCTACGATTACCAACGGAATGAGCAGTTCTTC
TRBV11-2	TRBJ2-7	.	.	CASTQSGVAEQYF	TGTGCCAGCACCCAAAGTGGAGTTGCTGAGCAGTACTTC
TRBV7-8	TRBJ2-3	TRBD2	.	CASSSRAPSGGARPDTQYF	TGTGCCAGCAGCTCCCGGGCTCCTAGCGGGGGGGCTCGGCCAGATACGCAGTATTTT
TRBV5-1	TRBJ2-6	TRBD2	.	CASKDSSLRLAGGPSGANVLTF	TGCGCCAGCAAAGACAGCTCCCTTAGACTAGCGGGAGGGCCATCTGGGGCCAACGTCCTGACTTTC
TRBV13	TRBJ2-2	.	.	CASRRAERWMEFRYTGELFF	TGTGCCAGCAGACGTGCGGAGAGGTGGATGGAGTTTAGGTATACCGGGGAGCTGTTTTTT
TRBV28	TRBJ2-5	TRBD2	.	CASSSTGTSERLWETQYF	TGTGCCAGCAGTTCCACCGGGACTAGCGAAAGGTTGTGGGAGACCCAGTACTTC
TRBV5-1	TRBJ1-2	.	.	CASSPGGAPLYGYTF	TGCGCCAGCAGCCCCGGAGGGGCTCCCCTCTATGGCTACACCTTC
TRBV19	TRBJ1-5	TRBD1	.	CASSMGTGFNQPQHF	TGTGCCAGTAGTATGGGGACAGGGTTTAATCAGCCCCAGCATTTT
TRBV21-1	TRBJ1-2	.	.	CASSKGERDKRAYTF	TGTGCCAGCAGCAAAGGGGAGCGGGACAAAAGGGCCTACACCTTC